One TCR beta chain is described in this entry. The age range of participants was about 18 to 95 years, with residence in fewer than 25 US areas. The study assigned cohorts using participant-reported clinical history. Two negative PCRs, clearance, or symptom resolution had been documented for recovered Cohort 3 donors. From germline, CDR1 is MNHEY and CDR2 SVGAGI. Trimming at V came to 4 bases and at J to 9 bases, leaving 7 bases not matched to a gene. The CDR3 has 15 residues. This sample was included in a study of blood T cell repertoires in COVID-19. Study background: T cells, B-cell-depleted T cells, or PBMCs supplied cDNA or gDNA.

Profiled with immunoSEQ multiplex PCR; TCRdb holds only in-frame clones, not every one. The profile shows roughly 290,000 clones, roughly 89% of them singletons. This sequence was found in a woman aged 40 to 50 who had recovered from COVID-19. V is TRBV6-5 and J is TRBJ2-1, with TRBD2 matching 12 bases. Source material: PBMCs or T cells enriched from blood (not recorded which). DNA for the CDR3: TGTGCCAGCAGTTCCCCTAGCGGGAGGGCCACTGAGCAGTTCTTC. Its translation is CASSSPSGRATEQFF.